Listed here are 3 T cell receptor beta chains from one sample, sequenced in a study of T cells after yellow fever vaccination. TCRdb recomputed calls from the 5' RACE reads with MiXCR, one row per CDR3 protein. The sample consists of around 310,000 distinct CDR3 sequences, roughly 8.7% of them appearing once. The sample consisted of PBMCs, taken on the day of the first yellow fever vaccination. All receptors derive from a man aged 18-30 years who received the YFV17D yellow fever vaccine.

Ten or more counts support this clonotype. This chain's CDR3 is CASSPSGRGPQDTQYF. The CDR3 DNA follows: TGTGCCAGCTCACCGTCGGGGCGGGGGCCTCAAGATACGCAGTATTTT. The chain is built from TRBV18 and TRBJ2-3; maybe TRBD2 (7 bases). Germline V CDR1 and CDR2: KGHSH, LQKENI. The CDR3 length is 16 residues. With 3 bases removed from V and 5 bases from J, the gap between germline ends came to 18 bases.

About this clonotype: One base away lies a much larger clone, so this may be a sequencing read error. This CDR3 reads CASSLGLVSDTQYF. In nucleotides, the CDR3 is TGTGCCAGCAGCTTAGGACTAGTCTCAGATACGCAGTATTTT. This chain uses TRBV11-2 with TRBJ2-3; TRBD2 is a possible D gene (6 bases). The CDR3 has 14 residues. The germline gives CDR1 SGHAT, CDR2 FQNNGV. V was clipped by 1 base and J by 4 bases, with 9 bases between them. The full variable domain, completed using reference TRBV11-2 and TRBJ2-3, is EAGVAQSPRYKIIEKRQSVAFWCNPISGHATLYWYQQILGQGPKLLIQFQNNGVVDDSQLPKDRFSAERLKGVDSTLKIQPAKLEDSAVYLCASSLGLVSDTQYFGPGTRLTVL.

Many counts were recorded for this clonotype. V is TRBV20-1 and J is TRBJ1-1; maybe TRBD1 (6 bases). Germline V gene data show CDR1 as DFQATT and CDR2 as SNEGSKA (reference sequence). The CDR3 spans 12 residues. Trimming left V 5 bases short and J 3 bases short, with 10 bases between. The CDR3 coding sequence is TGCAGTGCTTACGACAGGCACACTGAAGCTTTCTTT. Its translation: CSAYDRHTEAFF.